Below, 11 T cell receptor beta chains from the same sample are listed, as sequenced in a study of T cell responses to AZD1222 COVID-19 vaccine. This table comes from immunoSEQ multiplex PCR, and its TCRdb copy is limited to in-frame clones, with some not included. The repertoire consists of roughly 120,000 clones, with about 90% occurring once and the leading ten covering around 19%. The sample was peripheral blood, taken on day 0 of MenACWY control vaccination. The receptors derive from an adult in good health.

CDR3 in DNA: TGTGCCTGGAGTGTAGGTCAATCGAACACTGAAGCTTTCTTT. It encodes CAWSVGQSNTEAFF. The rearrangement links TRBV30 to TRBJ1-1; D unclear. The CDR3 loop spans 14 amino acids. Germline lookup yields CDR1 GTSNPN and CDR2 SVGIG (reference sequence). V was shortened by 0 bases and J by 1 base, with 9 bases between the two germline ends.

This clone was observed once. The gene calls are TRBV30 and TRBJ2-7; TRBD2 might be the D (6 bases). Germline V lookup: CDR1 GTSNPN, CDR2 SVGIG (reference sequence). The CDR3 has 12 residues. Trimming removed 5 bases from V and 4 bases from J, with 12 bases in between. CDR3 nucleotide sequence: TGTGCCTGGGGAGCGGGTCTATACGAGCAGTACTTC. Protein: CAWGAGLYEQYF.

This rearrangement joins TRBV5-4 to TRBJ2-1; 8 bases are a match to TRBD1. The CDR3 extends over 17 amino acids. The junction had 7 bases not matched to a gene; V was cut back by 0 bases and J by 2 bases. CDR1 is SGHNT and CDR2 is YYREEE in the germline V gene (reference sequence). In DNA form, the CDR3 reads TGTGCCAGCAGCTTGGCCGCCAGGGGGCATACCTACAATGAGCAGTTCTTC. It is translated as CASSLAARGHTYNEQFF.

In this sample, this clone turned up a few times. The rearrangement uses TRBV19 and TRBJ1-1; TRBD1 aligns across 7 bases. The germline V gene encodes CDR1 LNHDA and CDR2 SQIVND (reference sequence). The CDR3 length is 13 residues. Trimming removed 9 bases from V and 5 bases from J; junction bases left unmatched: 9. The CDR3 reads CASRAQGGTEAFF. The CDR3 region has the DNA TGTGCCAGCCGGGCGCAGGGGGGAACTGAAGCTTTCTTT.

In the case of this clone: A junction end diverges from the germline sequence, so it may reflect a read error. The V call is TRBV5-4, the J call TRBJ2-7; a possible D gene is TRBD2 (7 bases). This CDR3 spans 13 amino acids. CDR1 is SGHNT and CDR2 is YYREEE in the germline V gene (reference sequence). The CDR3 bases are TGTGCCAGCAGCTTGGAGGGGGGGCGGTCTCTGAACTTC. Its protein product is CASSLEGGRSLNF.

The V call is TRBV5-1, the J call TRBJ2-7, with 7 nucleotides matching TRBD2. Germline V lookup: CDR1 SGHRS, CDR2 YFSETQ. CDR3 size: 15 residues. V lost 5 bases and J lost 3; bases outside the gene matches: 11. CDR3 sequence: CASSPAGSLRYEQYF. The CDR3 DNA follows: TGCGCCAGCAGTCCAGCGGGATCCCTTCGCTACGAGCAGTACTTC.

The V and J genes are TRBV5-1 and TRBJ2-2; perhaps TRBD2 as D (5 bases). This CDR3 has 13 amino acids. Germline CDR1 reads SGHRS; CDR2 reads YFSETQ. Trimming pared 9 bases from V and 6 bases from J, leaving 15 bases between. CDR3 sequence (DNA): TGCGCCACCCGCCCTGGACTCTCCGGGGAGCTGTTTTTT. Its translation is CATRPGLSGELFF.

V usage is TRBV5-4 and J usage is TRBJ2-5, with 8 bases that match TRBD2. V dropped 4 bases and J dropped 4; count of bases not matched to a gene: 9. The CDR3 has 15 amino acids. From germline, CDR1 is SGHNT and CDR2 YYREEE (reference sequence). The CDR3 bases are TGTGCCAGCAGCCCCTGGACTAGCCGTGGAGAGACCCAGTACTTC. Amino acid sequence: CASSPWTSRGETQYF.

The chain recombines TRBV5-4 with TRBJ1-5, with 7 bases lining up with TRBD1. The germline V gene encodes CDR1 SGHNT and CDR2 YYREEE (reference sequence). This CDR3 comprises 14 residues. Unmatched junction bases numbered 1, after V lost 2 bases and J lost 2 bases. In nucleotides, the CDR3 is TGTGCCAGCAGCTTCGACAGGGGCAATCAGCCCCAGCATTTT. The encoded protein is CASSFDRGNQPQHF.

This chain uses TRBV18 with TRBJ1-3; D remains ambiguous. Germline CDR1 and CDR2: KGHSH and LQKENI. The V gene lost 6 bases and the J gene lost 0 bases, with 6 bases spanning the gap. This CDR3 has 13 amino acids. The CDR3 region is CASSDVSGNTIYF. The CDR3 bases are TGTGCCAGCTCGGACGTCTCTGGAAACACCATATATTTT.

V gene TRBV3-1 (or the pseudogene TRBV3-2) combines with J gene TRBJ1-4; D ambiguous. There are 15 residues in the CDR3. The germline V gene encodes CDR1 LGHDT and CDR2 YNNKEL (reference sequence). Between the trimmed V and J ends, which lost 0 bases and 9 bases, there was a span of 14 bases. The CDR3 reads CASSQDPSVGKKLFF. CDR3 bases: TGTGCCAGCAGCCAAGACCCAAGCGTGGGGAAAAAACTGTTTTTT.